This is a list of T cell receptor beta chains from one sample in a study of long-term antiretroviral therapy in people with HIV. The assay was immunoSEQ multiplex PCR, and TCRdb's table has in-frame clones only and misses some. The sample gives more than 20,000 clones, roughly 84% of which show up once; around 3.1% is in the top ten. This material consisted of unsorted PBMCs, taken 1.9 years after starting antiretroviral therapy. Source of these receptors: a woman in her fifties or sixties with HIV. CDR3s include the opening cysteine and the closing phenylalanine or tryptophan. D genes are given only for firm matches. A clone size is listed for some rows: how often the clone was seen (once, few, many), or a class if it is expanded.

J,length,size,D,V,CDR3,DNA
TRBJ1-6,15,.,.,TRBV28,CASSPPRGDNSPLHF,TGTGCCAGCAGTCCCCCCCGGGGGGATAATTCACCCCTCCACTTT
TRBJ1-5,15,.,.,TRBV6-6,CASRSGSYSNQPQHF,TGTGCCAGCAGATCCGGGTCATATAGCAATCAGCCCCAGCATTTT
TRBJ1-6,14,.,.,TRBV30,CAWSVVGDLSPLHF,TGTGCCTGGAGTGTAGTTGGAGATCTTTCACCCCTCCACTTT
TRBJ1-1,16,.,.,TRBV4-2,CASSQDSTGLDTEAFF,TGTGCCAGCAGCCAAGATAGTACCGGGCTCGACACTGAAGCTTTCTTT
TRBJ1-1,13,.,TRBD1,TRBV19,CASGQGFNTEAFF,TGTGCCAGTGGACAGGGGTTTAACACTGAAGCTTTCTTT
TRBJ1-1,15,.,TRBD1,TRBV9,CASSPQYQGAGEAFF,TGTGCCAGCAGCCCCCAGTACCAGGGGGCTGGTGAAGCTTTCTTT
TRBJ1-5,15,.,.,TRBV6-1,CALTKGPGGNQPQHF,TGTGCCCTTACGAAGGGGCCCGGGGGCAATCAGCCCCAGCATTTT
TRBJ2-7,14,.,TRBD2,TRBV7-2,CASGFGGSTYEQYF,TGTGCCAGCGGGTTCGGGGGGAGCACCTACGAGCAGTACTTC
TRBJ2-7,15,few,.,TRBV11-2,CASSGIRRRSYEQYF,TGTGCCAGCAGCGGTATCAGACGTCGGTCCTACGAGCAGTACTTC
TRBJ2-5,13,.,.,TRBV28,CASSLQGGETQYF,TGTGCCAGCAGTTTACAGGGTGGGGAGACCCAGTACTTC
TRBJ1-1,14,.,.,TRBV9,CASSLSAQDTEAFF,TGTGCCAGCAGCCTATCGGCCCAGGACACTGAAGCTTTCTTT
TRBJ2-5,13,.,.,TRBV5-4,CASSLVGQETQYF,TGTGCCAGCAGCTTGGTAGGCCAAGAGACCCAGTACTTC
TRBJ2-6,15,.,.,TRBV28,CASKAPTSGANVLTF,TGTGCCAGTAAGGCACCAACCTCTGGGGCCAACGTCCTGACTTTC
TRBJ1-5,13,once,.,TRBV30,CAWAGDSNQPQHF,TGTGCCTGGGCAGGGGATAGCAATCAGCCCCAGCATTTT
TRBJ2-2,16,.,TRBD2,TRBV18,CASSSSLAGGTGELFF,TGTGCCAGCTCATCAAGTCTAGCGGGGGGCACCGGGGAGCTGTTTTTT
TRBJ1-5,13,.,TRBD1,TRBV18,CASSSDRVEPQHF,TGTGCCAGCTCCTCGGACAGGGTAGAGCCCCAGCATTTT
TRBJ2-5,15,.,TRBD2,TRBV27,CASSLGVAGAETQYF,TGTGCCAGCAGTTTAGGGGTAGCGGGGGCGGAGACCCAGTACTTC
TRBJ2-5,14,.,TRBD1,TRBV27,CASSTTGVTETQYF,TGTGCCAGCAGTACGACAGGGGTTACGGAGACCCAGTACTTC
TRBJ1-5,20,.,TRBD1,TRBV18,CASSREPPGQEGYSNQPQHF,TGTGCCAGCTCCCGCGAACCACCGGGACAGGAAGGGTATAGCAATCAGCCCCAGCATTTT
TRBJ1-6,15,.,TRBD1,TRBV11-2,CASSIPGQGAAPLHF,TGTGCCAGCAGCATACCGGGACAGGGGGCTGCACCCCTCCACTTT
TRBJ1-2,14,.,.,TRBV11-2,CASSLDVTDYGYTF,TGTGCCAGCAGCTTAGATGTGACAGATTATGGCTACACCTTC
TRBJ1-5,18,.,TRBD1,TRBV30,CAWSRSGTGAYSNQPQHF,TGTGCCTGGAGTCGCTCCGGGACAGGGGCCTATAGCAATCAGCCCCAGCATTTT
TRBJ2-6,16,once,.,TRBV4-3,CASSQEQGSGANVLTF,TGCGCCAGCAGCCAAGAGCAGGGTTCTGGGGCCAACGTCCTGACTTTC
TRBJ2-3,14,.,.,TRBV5-1,CASSLQGSTDTQYF,TGCGCCAGCAGCTTACAGGGAAGCACAGATACGCAGTATTTT
TRBJ1-2,13,once,.,TRBV30,CAWSVNLPGGYTF,TGTGCCTGGAGTGTTAACCTCCCGGGAGGCTACACCTTC
TRBJ2-5,14,.,.,TRBV5-1,CASSLSAPQETQYF,TGCGCCAGCAGCCTCTCGGCCCCCCAAGAGACCCAGTACTTC
TRBJ1-4,14,.,TRBD1,TRBV4-1,CASSSDRGREKLFF,TGCGCCAGCAGCTCGGACAGGGGGCGTGAAAAACTGTTTTTT
TRBJ2-3,16,.,.,TRBV2,CASSPSRAVGTDTQYF,TGTGCCAGCAGCCCAAGTAGGGCGGTCGGCACAGATACGCAGTATTTT